What follows is one TCR beta chain and its context. The antigen remains unidentified. The source of the sample is a study of shared clonotypes between healthy human individuals. The study, taken as a whole, reports: The authors expected sequencing depth to affect clonotype sharing among donors.

Donors were healthy HIV-negative adults without recent acute infections or vaccinations. Clones were sequenced by immunoSEQ multiplex PCR, and TCRdb holds only the in-frame ones, with some missing. The data show some 2.3 million clones, approximately 95% seen once. This CDR3 contains 15 residues. Germline CDR1 SGHDN, CDR2 FVKESK. The ends lost 1 base at V and 3 bases at J; junction bases unmatched: 4. The sample was naive CD4+ T cells from PBMCs. Sample subset: CD45RA+ positively selected. The V call is TRBV14, the J call TRBJ2-7, with 9 bases matching TRBD2. The source is a man aged 18 to 29 in good health. Some clones in this sample may be carry-over from other donors' samples. This CDR3 reads CASSQGLADYYEQYF. CDR3 in DNA: TGTGCCAGCAGCCAAGGACTAGCGGACTACTACGAGCAGTACTTC. Filled out from reference TRBV14 and TRBJ2-7, the complete variable domain reads EAGVTQFPSHSVIEKGQTVTLRCDPISGHDNLYWYRRVMGKEIKFLLHFVKESKQDESGMPNNRFLAERTGGTYSTLKVQPAELEDSGVYFCASSQGLADYYEQYFGPGTRLTVT.